Following are 15 T cell receptor beta chains from one sample sequenced in a study of post-analysis software for immune sequencing data. These receptors' antigens are unknown. TCR beta cDNA libraries had unique molecular identifiers. MiXCR, run by TCRdb on the PCR reads, gives a single entry per CDR3 protein. The sample has fewer than 850,000 distinct CDR3 sequences, around 46% seen once. Points from the study as a whole: The study found TRBV5-6, TRBV5-1 and TRBV20-1 among five or six TRBV segments more frequent in patients than controls.

Sequenced input: blood. Receptor source: a girl aged 10 to 17 with multiple sclerosis.

This clonotype turned up a few times. The chain uses TRBV7-2 and TRBJ2-7; 7 bases agree with TRBD1. Germline V gives CDR1 SGHTA, CDR2 FQGNSA. The CDR3 contains 15 residues. The trim removed 5 bases at V and 2 bases at J, leaving 9 bases unmatched. DNA for the CDR3: TGTGCCAGCAGCCTCACCGGGACAGCGACCTACGAGCAGTACTTC. Translating gives CASSLTGTATYEQYF.

This clonotype appeared a few times. The genes are TRBV7-2 and TRBJ2-1, with 10 bases identical to TRBD2. In germline, CDR1 is SGHTA, CDR2 FQGNSA. V lost 0 bases, J lost 5 bases, and 4 bases stayed unmatched. The CDR3 covers 16 residues. The CDR3 here is CASSLALAGRDNEQFF. CDR3 DNA: TGTGCCAGCAGCTTAGCACTAGCGGGACGGGACAATGAGCAGTTCTTC. Drawing the rest from reference TRBV7-2 and TRBJ2-1, the complete variable domain is GAGVSQSPSNKVTEKGKDVELRCDPISGHTALYWYRQSLGQGLEFLIYFQGNSAPDKSGLPSDRFSAERTGGSVSTLTIQRTQQEDSAVYLCASSLALAGRDNEQFFGPGTRLTVL.

The chain's CDR3 is CASSSEAAYTGELFF. CDR3 DNA: TGCGCCAGCAGCTCGGAGGCAGCATACACCGGGGAGCTGTTTTTT. The chain has TRBV5-1 and TRBJ2-2, with a weak D call TRBD2 (5 bases). The CDR3 has 15 residues. Germline CDR1 reads SGHRS; CDR2 reads YFSETQ. V was cut by 3 bases and J by 3 bases, with 12 bases left in between.

This clonotype was detected a few times. The genes are TRBV29-1 and TRBJ1-2; possible D gene TRBD1, 6 bases. V was trimmed by 4 bases and J by 2 bases, leaving 17 bases between them. From germline, CDR1 is SQVTM and CDR2 ANQGSEA. There are 15 residues in the CDR3. As DNA, the CDR3 is TGCAGCGTTGTAACAGGGTGGGTTTCGAACTATGGCTACACCTTC. This encodes CSVVTGWVSNYGYTF.

This clonotype came up a few times. The chain carries TRBV7-2 and TRBJ2-3, with unresolved D. The CDR3 is 15 residues long. Germline V CDR1 and CDR2: SGHTA, FQGNSA. The V end lost 4 bases, the J end lost 0 bases, and 11 bases lay between the germline ends. As DNA, the CDR3 is TGTGCCAGCAGCTACGACGGGCAGAGCACAGATACGCAGTATTTT. Protein sequence: CASSYDGQSTDTQYF.

V usage is TRBV6-6 and J usage is TRBJ1-4; 9 bases line up with TRBD1. The CDR3 loop spans 15 amino acids. The trim removed 5 bases at V and 7 bases at J, leaving 8 bases unmatched. Per the germline V gene, CDR1 is MNHNY and CDR2 is SVGAGI (reference sequence). The CDR3 here is CASSDHRGLSEKLFF. In nucleotides, the CDR3 is TGTGCCAGCAGTGACCACAGGGGGCTTTCTGAAAAACTGTTTTTT.

This chain joins TRBV3-1 and TRBJ2-3, with no clear D. Trimming cost V 0 bases and J 4 bases, with 2 bases left between them. The germline V gene has CDR1 LGHDT and CDR2 YNNKEL (reference sequence). The CDR3 consists of 12 residues. CDR3 sequence: CASSQEPDTQYF. The DNA of the CDR3 is TGTGCCAGCAGCCAAGAGCCAGATACGCAGTATTTT.

This clonotype was counted at least ten times. The chain uses TRBV29-1 and TRBJ2-7; TRBD2 agrees at 10 bases. The J segment lost 3 bases and the V segment lost 5 bases, leaving 4 bases of the junction unmatched. The germline V gene has CDR1 SQVTM and CDR2 ANQGSEA. CDR3 size: 13 residues. The CDR3 reads CSVRTSGNYEQYF. In DNA, the CDR3 is TGCAGCGTTAGGACTAGCGGAAACTACGAGCAGTACTTC.

V and J are TRBV5-6 and TRBJ2-3; no firm D call. The germline V gene has CDR1 SGHDT and CDR2 YYEEEE. This CDR3 is 16 amino acids long. The V end was cut by 4 bases, the J end by 0 bases, with 15 bases between. In DNA form, the CDR3 reads TGTGCCAGCAGCCTACCCCAAGCAGGTAGCACAGATACGCAGTATTTT. Translated: CASSLPQAGSTDTQYF.

The J gene is TRBJ2-6, the V gene TRBV20-1; no clear D gene. V lost 5 bases and J lost 3, with 20 bases in between. The CDR3 has 17 residues. Per the germline V gene, CDR1 is DFQATT and CDR2 is SNEGSKA (reference sequence). The CDR3 nucleotides read TGCAGTGCTGCCGGCAAGCGAGGCTTTAGTGGGGCCAACGTCCTGACTTTC. Translating it yields CSAAGKRGFSGANVLTF.

The chain is built from TRBV20-1 and TRBJ2-5; D remains ambiguous. Trimming removed 6 bases at V and 2 bases at J, with 10 bases between. The germline CDR1 and CDR2 sequences are DFQATT and SNEGSKA (reference sequence). CDR3 length equals 12 residues. The CDR3 reads CSAPKGQETQYF. CDR3 sequence (DNA): TGCAGTGCCCCGAAAGGTCAAGAGACCCAGTACTTC.

The chain has TRBV11-2 and TRBJ2-3; D is unclear. Germline V gives CDR1 SGHAT, CDR2 FQNNGV. This CDR3 is 11 amino acids long. Trimming removed 8 bases at V and 4 bases at J, with 7 bases between. The CDR3 nucleotides read TGTGCCAGCCAACGGGCAGATACGCAGTATTTT. Its protein product is CASQRADTQYF.

J is TRBJ1-2 and V is TRBV6-5; TRBD1 might be the D (6 bases). The CDR3 has 16 amino acids. V was clipped by 6 bases and J by 1 base, with 18 bases between them. Germline values: CDR1 MNHEY, CDR2 SVGAGI. The CDR3 sequence: CASRIRTATNNYGYTF. The CDR3 coding sequence is TGTGCCAGCAGGATCCGGACAGCGACGAATAACTATGGCTACACCTTC.

The rearrangement joins TRBV5-5 to TRBJ2-3; D is uncertain. Trimming removed 0 bases at V and 3 bases at J, with 8 bases between. This CDR3 region has 14 residues. Germline V gives CDR1 SGHKS, CDR2 YYEKEE (reference sequence). The CDR3 protein is CASSLELGTDTQYF. CDR3 bases: TGTGCCAGCAGCTTGGAGTTGGGGACAGATACGCAGTATTTT.

The chain recombines TRBV5-1 with TRBJ2-4; no firm D call. The J call may be incorrect, as the DNA end agrees better with TRBJ2-7. The CDR3 runs to 17 residues. Germline CDR1 reads SGHRS; CDR2 reads YFSETQ. The chain's CDR3 is CASSLAGWQSGSYEQYF. In DNA form, the CDR3 reads TGCGCCAGCAGCTTGGCCGGGTGGCAGTCGGGCTCCTACGAGCAGTACTTC.